This T cell receptor (beta chain) was sequenced in a study of CD8 T cells in ankylosing spondylitis. Study findings and constraints: Earlier authors reported some of these motif variants in reactive arthritis synovial fluid and blood. Seven to nine highly homologous variants made up a TCR beta motif that seemed to typify ankylosing spondylitis blood.

This clonotype was counted a few times. Its specificity is not known. Libraries for TCR beta were made by quantitative 5'-RACE with molecular barcodes. TCRdb re-called the 5' RACE reads with MiXCR, one entry per CDR3 protein. The data contain fewer than 550,000 distinct CDR3 sequences, roughly 5.2% of them singletons. The CDR3 is 18 residues long. CDR1 is MNHEY and CDR2 is SVGEGT in the germline V gene. Trimming removed 2 bases from V and 2 bases from J; junction bases left unmatched: 9. The receptor comes from a male donor with ankylosing spondylitis. The chain uses TRBV6-2 or TRBV6-3 and TRBJ2-2; 9 nucleotides line up with TRBD1. The sequenced sample was blood, either unsorted or a sorted T cell fraction (not recorded which). The CDR3 bases are TGTGCCAGCAGTTACCCGGGACAGGGTGTCCCTAACACCGGGGAGCTGTTTTTT. It yields the protein CASSYPGQGVPNTGELFF.